Below are 20 T cell receptor beta chains sequenced from a single sample in a study of blood T cell repertoires in COVID-19 (dated by TCRdb to 2018 to 2020). Library prep was done by the immunoSEQ multiplex PCR assay. The table comes from immuneACCESS by way of TCRdb, which keeps in-frame sequences with V and J called. Part of the clones is missing from these tables; in studies checked, under half for an unresolved V gene and the rest for unknown reasons. Present in this sample are 150,000 to 200,000 clones, over 75% of which were seen just once. The ten largest account for 9.8% of the sample. The material sequenced was peripheral blood. The receptors shown here come from a woman of 80 years or more with acute or convalescent COVID-19.

The V call is TRBV5-1, the J call TRBJ2-5; 7 bases align to TRBD2. The ends lost 4 bases at V and 4 bases at J; junction bases unmatched: 7. Looked up from germline, CDR1 is SGHRS and CDR2 is YFSETQ. The CDR3 totals 14 residues. The chain's CDR3 is CASSPPGGLETQYF. As DNA, the CDR3 is TGCGCCAGCAGCCCCCCCGGGGGGTTAGAGACCCAGTACTTC. The complete variable domain, with remaining parts taken from reference TRBV5-1 and TRBJ2-5, reads KAGVTQTPRYLIKTRGQQVTLSCSPISGHRSVSWYQQTPGQGLQFLFEYFSETQRNKGNFPGRFSGRQFSNSRSEMNVSTLELGDSALYLCASSPPGGLETQYFGPGTRLLVL.

The chain combines TRBV6-2 or TRBV6-3 with TRBJ2-7; D unresolved. The germline CDR1 and CDR2 sequences are MNHEY and SVGEGT. The CDR3 sequence is 15 residues long. V dropped 2 bases and J dropped 2 bases, with 13 bases sitting between them. The CDR3 sequence: CASSYDGSPPYEQYF. In nucleotides, the CDR3 is TGTGCCAGCAGTTACGACGGGTCCCCTCCCTACGAGCAGTACTTC.

The V gene is TRBV5-5, the J gene TRBJ1-1, with D possibly matching TRBD1 (6 bases). This CDR3 contains 16 residues. Per germline, CDR1 SGHKS and CDR2 YYEKEE (reference sequence). V was trimmed by 2 bases and J by 1 base, leaving 15 bases between them. DNA of the CDR3: TGTGCCAGCAGCTTAGGCAGGGGAGATAGGAACACTGAAGCTTTCTTT. It specifies CASSLGRGDRNTEAFF.

The chain employs TRBV5-5 and TRBJ1-1; 10 nucleotides line up with TRBD1. V trimming: 4 bases; J trimming: 4 bases; junction bases outside the gene matches: 10. Per the germline V gene, CDR1 is SGHKS and CDR2 is YYEKEE (reference sequence). This CDR3 spans 16 amino acids. CDR3 nucleotides: TGTGCCAGCAGCACGACAGGGGGCAACTGGGGCACTGAAGCTTTCTTT. This sequence encodes CASSTTGGNWGTEAFF. Based on the CDR3 plus reference TRBV5-5 and TRBJ1-1, the full variable domain is DAGVTQSPTHLIKTRGQQVTLRCSPISGHKSVSWYQQVLGQGPQFIFQYYEKEERGRGNFPDRFSARQFPNYSSELNVNALLLGDSALYLCASSTTGGNWGTEAFFGQGTRLTVV.

V usage is TRBV15 and J usage is TRBJ1-4, with 7 bases aligning to TRBD1. Germline V gene data show CDR1 as LNHNV and CDR2 as YYDKDF (reference sequence). The trim removed 4 bases at V and 5 bases at J, leaving 7 bases unmatched. The CDR3 loop spans 15 amino acids. The CDR3, as DNA: TGTGCCACCAGCACCCAGACAGGGCCGAATGAAAAACTGTTTTTT. Amino acid sequence: CATSTQTGPNEKLFF.

The V gene is TRBV6-5, the J gene TRBJ1-6; TRBD1 aligns across 7 bases. Trimming took 6 bases from V and 6 from J; bases not matched to a gene: 5. Germline V lookup: CDR1 MNHEY, CDR2 SVGAGI. CDR3 length: 14 amino acids. CDR3 sequence (DNA): TGTGCCAGCAGCGCACAGGGGTTTAATTCACCCCTCCACTTT. Its protein is CASSAQGFNSPLHF.

The chain couples TRBV7-8 to TRBJ2-7, with TRBD2 matching 9 bases. The CDR3 totals 15 residues. Germline values: CDR1 SGHVS, CDR2 FQNEAQ. Trimming took 5 bases from V and 2 from J; bases not matched to a gene: 7. The CDR3 loop is CASSLGTSLTYEQYF. CDR3 DNA: TGTGCCAGCAGCCTAGGGACTAGCTTGACCTACGAGCAGTACTTC. The full variable domain, in which reference TRBV7-8 and TRBJ2-7 provide the parts outside the CDR3, is GAGVSQSPRYKVAKRGQDVALRCDPISGHVSLFWYQQALGQGPEFLTYFQNEAQLDKSGLPSDRFFAERPEGSVSTLKIQRTQQEDSAVYLCASSLGTSLTYEQYFGPGTRLTVT.

The chain couples TRBV5-6 to TRBJ2-7; no firm D call. The CDR3 is 14 residues long. V lost 0 bases and J 0 bases, leaving 7 bases between the germline ends. From germline, CDR1 is SGHDT and CDR2 YYEEEE. CDR3 sequence: CASSLALSSYEQYF. The CDR3, as DNA: TGTGCCAGCAGCTTGGCGCTGAGCTCCTACGAGCAGTACTTC.

For this clone: Since a much larger clone is just one base distant, this may be a read error. The rearrangement links TRBV25-1 to TRBJ1-5; no definite D call. Germline CDR1 is MGHDK and CDR2 is SYGVNS. With 5 bases removed from V and 0 bases from J, the gap between germline ends came to 5 bases. The length of the CDR3 is 13 residues. The CDR3 DNA sequence: TGTGCCAGCAGTCGGGATAGCAATCAGCCCCAGCATTTT. Amino acid sequence: CASSRDSNQPQHF.

V and J are TRBV30 and TRBJ2-4; D call uncertain. This CDR3 is built from 13 residues. From germline, CDR1 is GTSNPN and CDR2 SVGIG (reference sequence). The V and J ends lost 3 bases and 0 bases respectively, with 6 bases between them. The DNA of the CDR3 is TGTGCCTGGAGCCTAGGAGCCAAAAACATTCAGTACTTC. The encoded protein is CAWSLGAKNIQYF.

The chain recombines TRBV5-8 with TRBJ1-6; the D gene is possibly TRBD1 (5 bases). This CDR3 comprises 17 residues. Germline assignment: CDR1 SGHTS and CDR2 YDEGEE. Trimming removed 7 bases at V and 3 bases at J, with 20 bases between. CDR3 loop: CASHPRRQGVYNSPLHF. Written as DNA, the CDR3 is TGTGCCAGCCACCCGCGGCGGCAGGGCGTCTATAATTCACCCCTCCACTTT.

The CDR3, as DNA: TGTGCCAGCAGCTTCCACAGTTATGGCTACACCTTC. Translation gives CASSFHSYGYTF. The rearrangement joins TRBV7-2 to TRBJ1-2; no definite D call. This CDR3 has 12 amino acids. Trimming took off 3 bases at V and 5 bases at J, with 7 bases between the two ends. CDR1 is SGHTA, CDR2 FQGNSA, per germline.

This chain links TRBV19 with TRBJ2-2, with D hard to call. There are 14 residues in the CDR3. In germline, CDR1 is LNHDA, CDR2 SQIVND (reference sequence). Trimming took 2 bases from V and 5 from J, leaving 9 bases between them. The CDR3 protein is CASSITAQTGELFF. The CDR3 DNA is TGTGCCAGTAGTATAACCGCCCAGACCGGGGAGCTGTTTTTT.

The chain joins TRBV7-2 to TRBJ1-6; weak D call: TRBD1 (5 bases). Looked up from germline, CDR1 is SGHTA and CDR2 is FQGNSA. V was clipped by 2 bases and J by 7 bases, with 15 bases between them. This CDR3 region has 16 residues. CDR3 bases: TGTGCCAGCAGCTTAACGGGGGGAGTATTCAATTCACCCCTCCACTTT. This sequence encodes CASSLTGGVFNSPLHF. Drawing the rest from reference TRBV7-2 and TRBJ1-6, the complete variable domain is GAGVSQSPSNKVTEKGKDVELRCDPISGHTALYWYRQSLGQGLEFLIYFQGNSAPDKSGLPSDRFSAERTGGSVSTLTIQRTQQEDSAVYLCASSLTGGVFNSPLHFGNGTRLTVT.

The chain has TRBV10-1 and TRBJ2-3; 15 bases are a match to TRBD2. The CDR3 extends over 17 amino acids. Germline assignment: CDR1 WNHNN and CDR2 SYGVQD (reference sequence). V dropped 4 bases and J dropped 3; count of bases not matched to a gene: 5. The CDR3 sequence: CASSGGLAGGRTDTQYF. The CDR3 coding sequence is TGCGCCAGCAGTGGGGGACTAGCGGGGGGCCGGACAGATACGCAGTATTTT.

The chain couples TRBV18 to TRBJ2-5; tentatively, D is TRBD2 (6 bases). Per the germline V gene, CDR1 is KGHSH and CDR2 is LQKENI. CDR3 length equals 15 residues. Deletions cut 2 bases from V and 1 base from J, with 11 bases between. The CDR3 DNA is TGTGCCAGCTCACCAGGAGGGGCACTCCAAGAGACCCAGTACTTC. Encoded protein: CASSPGGALQETQYF.

This clone was seen a single time. This chain links TRBV7-9 with TRBJ2-5, with 10 bases lining up with TRBD2. The ends lost 5 bases at V and 5 bases at J; junction bases unmatched: 8. In germline, CDR1 is SEHNR, CDR2 FQNEAQ (reference sequence). The CDR3 loop spans 15 amino acids. This CDR3 is CASSPSFSGGETQYF. Written as DNA, the CDR3 is TGTGCCAGCAGCCCCTCATTTAGCGGGGGGGAGACCCAGTACTTC.

This clone was recorded many times. At the DNA level, this CDR3 is encoded by other sequences in the same sample as well. The chain has TRBV5-1 and TRBJ1-5; 8 bases agree with TRBD1. The length of the CDR3 is 13 residues. V lost 5 bases, J lost 5 bases, and 3 bases stayed unmatched. The germline V gene has CDR1 SGHRS and CDR2 YFSETQ. The CDR3 region has the DNA TGCGCCAGCAGTCCGACAGGGGATCAGCCCCAGCATTTT. Amino acids: CASSPTGDQPQHF.

The rearrangement uses TRBV12-3 or TRBV12-4 and TRBJ1-5, with D uncertain. V lost 4 bases and J lost 0, with 4 bases in between. CDR3 size: 13 residues. The CDR3 nucleotides read TGTGCCAGCAGTTATAATAGCAATCAGCCCCAGCATTTT. Amino acid sequence: CASSYNSNQPQHF.

V usage is TRBV23-1 and J usage is TRBJ1-2; D not certain. TRBV23-1 carries the ORF label, with uncertain function. Trimming left V 0 bases short and J 2 bases short, with 7 bases between. This CDR3 comprises 14 residues. The CDR3 nucleotides are TGCGCCAGCAGTCAATCGTCAGGCAACTATGGCTACACCTTC. Translated: CASSQSSGNYGYTF.